The rows below give T cell receptor beta chains drawn from one sample of a study of cytomegalovirus exposure and HLA in healthy donors. TCRdb keeps only in-frame clones here, not all; method: immunoSEQ multiplex PCR. This table holds more than 65,000 clones. The sample comprised PBMCs. These receptor sequences come from a man aged 35-49 years in good health and CMV-seronegative. The CDR3 runs from the conserved cysteine through the conserved F or W.

TRBJ1-2 TRBV9 CASSATGTGVSGYTF
TRBJ1-2 TRBV6-5 CASSRSGGNYGYTF
TRBJ1-1 TRBV30 CAWSDRNTEAFF
TRBJ1-3 TRBV30 CAWRAQGPGNTIYF
TRBJ1-1 TRBV19 CASSLLGQLNTEAFF
TRBJ2-7 TRBV5-1 CASSLLDREYYEQYF
TRBJ1-6 TRBV11-2 CASSENNSPLHF
TRBJ2-1 TRBV12-5 CASGLERVYNEQFF
TRBJ1-2 TRBV2 CASSQGQFFYGYTF
TRBJ2-7 TRBV19 CASSLDRNYEQYF
TRBJ1-2 TRBV5-1 CASSLGTGTSYGYTF
TRBJ2-1 TRBV7-8 CASSLSAGGRQFF
TRBJ1-1 TRBV7-8 CASSSGQGGRNTEAFF
TRBJ1-2 TRBV28 CASSPGQPGGYTF
TRBJ2-5 TRBV30 CAWSPGGRIAETQYF
TRBJ1-5 TRBV6-1 CASSETFSNQPQHF
TRBJ1-2 TRBV2 CASNTGGGYGYTF
TRBJ1-2 TRBV9 CASSTRPEYGYTF
TRBJ2-7 TRBV10-2 CASSERDSERPYEQYF
TRBJ1-1 TRBV5-6 CASSRTGLEVNTEAFF
TRBJ2-5 TRBV6-1 CASSRDRGETQYF
TRBJ2-1 TRBV6-1 CATPQDRGSNEQFF
TRBJ1-2 TRBV19 CASSIPAGVSGYTF
TRBJ2-2 TRBV19 CASTPDYRGYTDTGELFF
TRBJ1-2 TRBV6-5 CASSSTRYGYTF
TRBJ1-1 TRBV4-1 CASSHLRGDTEAFF
TRBJ2-1 TRBV6-5 CASSFKGGYYNEQFF
TRBJ1-1 TRBV29-1 CSAGEGRTEAFF
TRBJ2-7 TRBV4-2 CASSQGEGSSYEQYF
TRBJ1-1 TRBV6-5 CASSYRGGTEAFF